This is a list of T cell receptor beta chains from one sample in a study of blood T cell repertoires in COVID-19. The repertoire was sequenced with immunoSEQ multiplex PCR; TCRdb's copy has only in-frame clones and lacks some. The sample lists approximately 320,000 clones; over 75% were seen once. The sample comprised peripheral blood. The origin of the receptors is a human donor in a cohort sampled during active COVID-19. CDR3s include the opening cysteine and the closing phenylalanine or tryptophan. Fields, in order: V gene, J gene, D gene, clone size, CDR3 DNA, CDR3 protein. The D gene is left open where the match is weak. The size entry is marked missing in some rows and otherwise reads once, few, many or a size class.

V: TRBV5-1; J: TRBJ2-2; D: .; size: once; DNA: TGCGCCAGCCAACCGGCAGGATTGAACACCGGGGAGCTGTTTTTT; CDR3: CASQPAGLNTGELFF
V: TRBV30; J: TRBJ1-1; D: .; size: .; DNA: TGTGCCTGGAGTCGGCAGGGTGGGCCTGAAGCTTTCTTT; CDR3: CAWSRQGGPEAFF
V: TRBV7-9; J: TRBJ1-1; D: .; size: .; DNA: TGTGCCAGCAGCTTGGGGGGGTCGCGAGTCAACACTGAAGCTTTCTTT; CDR3: CASSLGGSRVNTEAFF
V: TRBV28; J: TRBJ1-2; D: .; size: .; DNA: TGTGCCAGCAGGCGGGACCTTAACTATGGCTACACCTTC; CDR3: CASRRDLNYGYTF
V: TRBV19; J: TRBJ2-3; D: .; size: .; DNA: TGTGCCAGTAGTAGGGGACTTGCGGATACGCAGTATTTT; CDR3: CASSRGLADTQYF
V: TRBV6-5; J: TRBJ2-7; D: TRBD1; size: .; DNA: TGTGCCAGCAAACTAGGACAGGTGGCCTACGAGCAGTACTTC; CDR3: CASKLGQVAYEQYF
V: TRBV7-3; J: TRBJ1-1; D: .; size: .; DNA: TGTGCCAGCAGCCAAGGGGGAGGGTTTAACACTGAAGCTTTCTTT; CDR3: CASSQGGGFNTEAFF
V: TRBV19; J: TRBJ2-7; D: .; size: .; DNA: TGTGCCAGTAGTCTCACCGGTTCCTACGAGCAGTACTTC; CDR3: CASSLTGSYEQYF
V: TRBV27; J: TRBJ2-7; D: .; size: .; DNA: TGTGCCAGCAGTTTTTCGACAAAATACTCCTACGAGCAGTACTTC; CDR3: CASSFSTKYSYEQYF
V: TRBV5-4; J: TRBJ2-7; D: TRBD1; size: .; DNA: TGTGCCAGCAGCATGACAGGGGGCTACGAGCAGTACTTC; CDR3: CASSMTGGYEQYF
V: TRBV7-3; J: TRBJ2-1; D: .; size: .; DNA: TGTGCCAGCAGCTTCGACACGTACAATGAGCAGTTCTTC; CDR3: CASSFDTYNEQFF
V: TRBV5-1; J: TRBJ1-1; D: .; size: .; DNA: TGCGCCAGCAGCTTGGAGGGACACATGAACACTGAAGCTTTCTTT; CDR3: CASSLEGHMNTEAFF
V: TRBV4-1; J: TRBJ1-5; D: .; size: few; DNA: TGCGCCAGCAGCCCGCGAGATCGGAATCAGCCCCAGCATTTT; CDR3: CASSPRDRNQPQHF
V: TRBV23-1; J: TRBJ2-2; D: .; size: .; DNA: TGCGCCAGCAGTCAATCTAGGGGGACCACCGGGGAGCTGTTTTTT; CDR3: CASSQSRGTTGELFF
V: TRBV18; J: TRBJ1-1; D: TRBD1; size: .; DNA: TGTGCCAGCTCACCAGCCGCCGGGACAGCGAACACTGAAGCTTTCTTT; CDR3: CASSPAAGTANTEAFF
V: TRBV6-6; J: TRBJ2-7; D: .; size: .; DNA: TGTGCCAGCAGTTACCAGGAGGGACAGTACGAGCAGTACTTC; CDR3: CASSYQEGQYEQYF
V: TRBV5-1; J: TRBJ2-5; D: .; size: .; DNA: TGCGCCAGCAGCCCCTTAAGGGGGGGGAGAGAGACCCAGTACTTC; CDR3: CASSPLRGGRETQYF
V: TRBV5-4; J: TRBJ1-2; D: .; size: .; DNA: TGTGCCAGCAGCTACCTGGGGGGGTCTGGGGGCTACACCTTC; CDR3: CASSYLGGSGGYTF
V: TRBV2; J: TRBJ2-7; D: .; size: .; DNA: TGTGCCAGCAGCGGGAAGTCTAGCGCATCCTACGAGCAGTACTTC; CDR3: CASSGKSSASYEQYF
V: TRBV15; J: TRBJ2-3; D: .; size: .; DNA: TGTGCCACCAGCAGAGTGGGCCCGACAGATACGCAGTATTTT; CDR3: CATSRVGPTDTQYF
V: TRBV2; J: TRBJ2-2; D: .; size: few; DNA: TGTGCCAGTAACAGGGTTCTGAACACCGGGGAGCTGTTTTTT; CDR3: CASNRVLNTGELFF
V: TRBV6-1; J: TRBJ2-1; D: TRBD2; size: .; DNA: TGTGCCAGCAGTGAAACCGGGACTAGCGCCCGCCAGCAGTTCTTC; CDR3: CASSETGTSARQQFF
V: TRBV5-4; J: TRBJ1-4; D: TRBD1; size: .; DNA: TGTGCCAGCAGCTCAGGACAGGCAACTAATGAAAAACTGTTTTTT; CDR3: CASSSGQATNEKLFF
V: TRBV6-4; J: TRBJ2-3; D: .; size: .; DNA: TGTGCCAGCAGTGACTCGATAAGCGGCCACACAGATACGCAGTATTTT; CDR3: CASSDSISGHTDTQYF
V: TRBV18; J: TRBJ2-3; D: .; size: .; DNA: TGTGCCAGCTCACCGGATCCGACAGGCACAGATACGCAGTATTTT; CDR3: CASSPDPTGTDTQYF
V: TRBV5-1; J: TRBJ2-1; D: .; size: .; DNA: TGCGCCAGCAGCTTGGATCGTCCTGCGGCAATCGATGAGCAGTTCTTC; CDR3: CASSLDRPAAIDEQFF
V: TRBV27; J: TRBJ1-2; D: TRBD1; size: .; DNA: TGTGCCAGCAGTTTCAGGACAGGTGTAGGCTACACCTTC; CDR3: CASSFRTGVGYTF
V: TRBV3-1/TRBV3-2; J: TRBJ2-7; D: .; size: .; DNA: TGTGCCAGCAGCCAAAGGGGCAGGTTATCGGTCGAACACTTC; CDR3: CASSQRGRLSVEHF
V: TRBV20-1; J: TRBJ1-6; D: .; size: .; DNA: TGCAGTGCTAGTCACGGGGGCGGGGGTTCACCCCTCCACTTT; CDR3: CSASHGGGGSPLHF
V: TRBV10-3; J: TRBJ1-5; D: .; size: .; DNA: TGTGCCATCAGTGAGTATGGGGATGAGGTCAGGGCAGGGAATCAGCCCCAGCATTTT; CDR3: CAISEYGDEVRAGNQPQHF
V: TRBV7-3; J: TRBJ1-1; D: .; size: .; DNA: TGTGCCAGCAGGTTATACGGGGGACCCAACACTGAAGCTTTCTTT; CDR3: CASRLYGGPNTEAFF
V: TRBV6-5; J: TRBJ1-4; D: .; size: .; DNA: TGTGCCAGCAGGCCAGGGTGGGCTAATGAAAAACTGTTTTTT; CDR3: CASRPGWANEKLFF
V: TRBV6-5; J: TRBJ2-3; D: .; size: .; DNA: TGTGCCAGCACCAAAGGACAGACAGACACAGATACGCAGTATTTT; CDR3: CASTKGQTDTDTQYF
V: TRBV10-3; J: TRBJ2-1; D: TRBD1; size: .; DNA: TGTGCCATCAGTGAGCCCGAGACAGGGTCAGCCTACAATGAGCAGTTCTTC; CDR3: CAISEPETGSAYNEQFF
V: TRBV12-5; J: TRBJ2-3; D: .; size: .; DNA: TGTGCTAGTGGTTTGACAGAGGATACGCAGTATTTT; CDR3: CASGLTEDTQYF
V: TRBV5-1; J: TRBJ2-2; D: .; size: .; DNA: TGCGCCAGCAGCTTTTACAGGGATTCGAACACCGGGGAGCTGTTTTTT; CDR3: CASSFYRDSNTGELFF
V: TRBV24-1; J: TRBJ2-3; D: .; size: .; DNA: TGTGCTCGACTCTCGGATACGCAGTATTTT; CDR3: CARLSDTQYF
V: TRBV19; J: TRBJ1-2; D: TRBD1; size: .; DNA: TGTGCCAGTAGTTCGCAGGGGGCTTATGGCTACACCTTC; CDR3: CASSSQGAYGYTF
V: TRBV9; J: TRBJ1-4; D: TRBD1; size: .; DNA: TGTGCCAGCAGCCCGGGACAGGCGGATGAAAAACTGTTTTTT; CDR3: CASSPGQADEKLFF
V: TRBV6-6; J: TRBJ1-5; D: .; size: once; DNA: TGTGCCAGCAGTCTGGACACTCGGGGGAGTTATAGCAATCAGCCCCAGCATTTT; CDR3: CASSLDTRGSYSNQPQHF
V: TRBV9; J: TRBJ2-2; D: TRBD2; size: many; DNA: TGTGCCAGCAGCACCCTAGCGGGGGGGCCCGGGGAGCTGTTTTTT; CDR3: CASSTLAGGPGELFF
V: TRBV6-1; J: TRBJ2-5; D: .; size: .; DNA: TGTGCCAGCAGTGACACACTCTTGGAGGTCGGGCAGTACTTC; CDR3: CASSDTLLEVGQYF
V: TRBV19; J: TRBJ1-1; D: .; size: .; DNA: TGTGCCAGTAGTACCACAGGGAAAACTGAAGCTTTCTTT; CDR3: CASSTTGKTEAFF
V: TRBV6-5; J: TRBJ1-2; D: .; size: .; DNA: TGTGCCAGCAGTTACTCGAAACTGCCTAACTATGGCTACACCTTC; CDR3: CASSYSKLPNYGYTF
V: TRBV18; J: TRBJ2-7; D: .; size: .; DNA: TGTGCCAGCTCACCAAGGACTACCTCCTACGAGCAGTACTTC; CDR3: CASSPRTTSYEQYF
V: TRBV27; J: TRBJ1-1; D: .; size: .; DNA: TGTGCCAGCAGTTTGACAGAAGAAATGAACACTGAAGCTTTCTTT; CDR3: CASSLTEEMNTEAFF
V: TRBV5-1; J: TRBJ2-3; D: TRBD1; size: .; DNA: TGCGCCAGCAGCCCGTCCCGGGACAGGGGAGATACGCAGTATTTT; CDR3: CASSPSRDRGDTQYF
V: TRBV2; J: TRBJ2-2; D: TRBD2; size: .; DNA: TGTGCCTGTAGCGGGGATATAACCGGGGAGCTGTTTTTT; CDR3: CACSGDITGELFF
V: TRBV5-4; J: TRBJ1-2; D: .; size: .; DNA: TGTGCCAGCAGCCCGACTCCAGAGGGGGCTAACTATGGCTACACCTTC; CDR3: CASSPTPEGANYGYTF
V: TRBV24-1; J: TRBJ1-1; D: TRBD1; size: .; DNA: TGTGCCACCAGACGAACAGGGGGGGATGGCACTGAAGCTTTCTTT; CDR3: CATRRTGGDGTEAFF